This T cell receptor (beta chain) originates from a study of blood T cell repertoires in COVID-19. CDR3 length: 15 amino acids. Germline CDR1 and CDR2: MDHEN and SYDVKM. J was trimmed by 3 bases and V by 5 bases; bases with no gene match: 7. Some clones are missing from TCRdb's copy, which holds only in-frame ones; the method was immunoSEQ multiplex PCR. The table shows approximately 69,000 clones, with roughly 85% occurring only once. This chain uses TRBV28 with TRBJ1-2, with 9 bases aligning to TRBD1. Sequencing was carried out using peripheral blood. The receptor comes from a woman in her sixties with acute or convalescent COVID-19. CDR3 nucleotide sequence: TGTGCCAGCAGTCCGGCGGGACAGGGTTACTATGGCTACACCTTC. Its protein is CASSPAGQGYYGYTF.